A selection of T cell receptor beta chains follows, all from one sample in a study of blood T cell repertoires in COVID-19. TCRdb's table, derived via immunoSEQ multiplex PCR, lists solely in-frame clones and lacks some. This sample yields approximately 220,000 clones, of which approximately 86% are seen a single time; 2.6% belongs to the top ten. The sequenced sample was PBMCs or T cells enriched from blood (not recorded which). Every receptor here comes from a woman aged 25-40 years with acute COVID-19. Both conserved end residues are part of each CDR3.

TRBV5-1 CASSPPRGDTGELFF
TRBV4-1 CASSQVPLNNSPLHF
TRBV4-1 CASSQVGQGGREAFF
TRBV7-9 CASSFAGLGEKLFF
TRBV15 CATSNPNRNTEAFF
TRBV2 CASRRGQGINYGYTF
TRBV2 CASGTPNNSPLHF
TRBV4-1 CASSLQGSAGELFF
TRBV15 CATSSQRTGPRGEAFF
TRBV27 CATHRDSEAFF
TRBV5-1 CASSQMTGDSPLHF
TRBV6-2/TRBV6-3 CASSDSRQGANYGYTF
TRBV7-9 CAIGQGTDTQYF
TRBV18 CASSSGGWRGTEAFF
TRBV30 CASWTESSYEQYF
TRBV9 CASSVGTGLGKLFF
TRBV3-1/TRBV3-2 CASSQAGTSTGELFF
TRBV5-1 CASSAGALETQYF
TRBV5-1 CASSFGLEETQYF
TRBV24-1 CATSGAGTSGGRTDTQYF
TRBV6-1 CASSGVPGLAGGSYNEQFF
TRBV5-1 CASSTGTHQETQYF
TRBV7-2 CASSPTVANTGELFF
TRBV19 CASSSYEGDGANVLTF
TRBV27 CASSPQTTRDTQYF
TRBV2 CASSAASSRDTSRTNEKLFF
TRBV7-9 CASSLRDRGPIGYTF
TRBV2 CASRPRGDRSPGTEAFF
TRBV4-3 CASSQDKARENEQFF
TRBV19 CASTPGTQNSPLHF
TRBV6-5 CASTRGLLGGYTF
TRBV6-5 CASSNGGNTIYF
TRBV29-1 CSVEVLEGTQYF
TRBV10-3 CAISESGGRNQNTEAFF
TRBV5-5 CASRRETQYF
TRBV5-1 CASSSGGSTGVNYGYTF
TRBV27 CASSFQGMNTGELFF
TRBV7-2 CASSRGAQGYSPLHF
TRBV3-1/TRBV3-2 CASSQVLRQGANTGELFF
TRBV3-1/TRBV3-2 CATRTEKDNSPLHF
TRBV5-5 CASCRDRGNEKLFF
TRBV5-6 CASSPTDRTREKLFF
TRBV7-2 CASSLTGGAGANVLTF
TRBV30 CAWSVWGGNEQFF
TRBV27 CASSPPPGDTQYF
TRBV18 CASSPTYSGGANEQFF
TRBV18 CASSPGQVNSPLHF
TRBV19 CASSPQGDYNEQFF
TRBV14 CASSQGWAWTEAFF
TRBV2 CASSGLGTGELFF
TRBV6-5 CASSYSGGLYGYTF
TRBV27 CASRSGTGNTEAFF